This T cell receptor beta chain emerged from a study of siplizumab effects on memory and regulatory T cells. CDR1 is SGHDN, CDR2 FVKESK, per germline. Deletions cut 3 bases from V and 8 bases from J, with 22 bases between. This CDR3 is built from 16 residues. The protocol was immunoSEQ multiplex PCR, while the TCRdb copy is restricted to in-frame clones and leaves out a portion. The table includes fewer than 120,000 clones, just under 95% detected once. This sequence originates from a human donor in good health. The gene calls are TRBV14 and TRBJ1-1; D uncertain. Sequencing was carried out using CD4+ T cells sorted from blood. The CDR3, as DNA: TGTGCCAGCAGCCATAGGTTAAGACACCCGGGCCGGGAAGCTTTCTTT. The encoded protein is CASSHRLRHPGREAFF. Based on the CDR3 plus reference TRBV14 and TRBJ1-1, the full variable domain is EAGVTQFPSHSVIEKGQTVTLRCDPISGHDNLYWYRRVMGKEIKFLLHFVKESKQDESGMPNNRFLAERTGGTYSTLKVQPAELEDSGVYFCASSHRLRHPGREAFFGQGTRLTVV.